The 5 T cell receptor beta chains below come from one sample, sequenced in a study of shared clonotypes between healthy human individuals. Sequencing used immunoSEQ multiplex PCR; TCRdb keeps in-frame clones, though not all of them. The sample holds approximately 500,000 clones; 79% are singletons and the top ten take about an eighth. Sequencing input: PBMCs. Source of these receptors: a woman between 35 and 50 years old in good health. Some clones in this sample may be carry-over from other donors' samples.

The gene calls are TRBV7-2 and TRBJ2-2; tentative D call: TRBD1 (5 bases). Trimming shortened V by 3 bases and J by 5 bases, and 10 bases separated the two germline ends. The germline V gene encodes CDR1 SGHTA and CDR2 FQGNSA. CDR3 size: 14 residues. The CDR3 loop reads CASSLGLRTGELFF. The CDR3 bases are TGTGCCAGCAGCTTGGGGCTACGTACCGGGGAGCTGTTTTTT. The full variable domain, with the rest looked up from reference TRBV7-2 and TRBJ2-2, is GAGVSQSPSNKVTEKGKDVELRCDPISGHTALYWYRQSLGQGLEFLIYFQGNSAPDKSGLPSDRFSAERTGGSVSTLTIQRTQQEDSAVYLCASSLGLRTGELFFGEGSRLTVL.

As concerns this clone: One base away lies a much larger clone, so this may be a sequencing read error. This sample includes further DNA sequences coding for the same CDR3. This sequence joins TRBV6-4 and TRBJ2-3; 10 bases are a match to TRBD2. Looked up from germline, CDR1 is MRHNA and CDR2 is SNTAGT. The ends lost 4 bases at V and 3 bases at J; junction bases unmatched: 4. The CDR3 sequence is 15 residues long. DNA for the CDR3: TGTGCCAGCAGTGCTCTAGCGGGAGAAACAGATACGCAGTATTTT. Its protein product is CASSALAGETDTQYF.

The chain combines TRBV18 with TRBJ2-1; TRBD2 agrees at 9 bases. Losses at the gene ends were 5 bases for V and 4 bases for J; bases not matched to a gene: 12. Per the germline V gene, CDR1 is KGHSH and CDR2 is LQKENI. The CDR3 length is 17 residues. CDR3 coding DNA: TGTGCCAGCTCAATCTCCCCGGTCGCGGGAGGGTACAATGAGCAGTTCTTC. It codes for CASSISPVAGGYNEQFF. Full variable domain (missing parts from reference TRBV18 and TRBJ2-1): NAGVMQNPRHLVRRRGQEARLRCSPMKGHSHVYWYRQLPEEGLKFMVYLQKENIIDESGMPKERFSAEFPKEGPSILRIQQVVRGDSAAYFCASSISPVAGGYNEQFFGPGTRLTVL.

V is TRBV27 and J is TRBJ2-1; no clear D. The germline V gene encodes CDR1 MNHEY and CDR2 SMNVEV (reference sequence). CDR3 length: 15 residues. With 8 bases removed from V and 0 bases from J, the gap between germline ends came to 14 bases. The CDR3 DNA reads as TGTGCCAGCGGAAAATCTTTCAGCTCCTACAATGAGCAGTTCTTC. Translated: CASGKSFSSYNEQFF.

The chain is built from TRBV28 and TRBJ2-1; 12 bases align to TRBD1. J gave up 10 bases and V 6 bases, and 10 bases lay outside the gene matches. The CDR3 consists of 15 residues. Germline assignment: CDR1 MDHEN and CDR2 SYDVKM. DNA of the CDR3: TGTGCCAGCAGAAACGGGGACAGGGGGCTGGTGGAGCAGTTCTTC. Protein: CASRNGDRGLVEQFF.